Detailed here is one TCR beta chain. The antigen remains unidentified. This CDR3 spans 16 amino acids. V shed 8 bases and J shed 8 bases, with 24 bases lying between them. Germline V lookup: CDR1 LGHNA, CDR2 YNFKEQ. Vbeta (60) and Jbeta (13) primers were used in the PCR. Produced via immunoSEQ multiplex PCR; TCRdb's table is partial and in-frame only. The sample consists of some 270,000 clones, 80% of them appearing once. The entry originates in a study of cytomegalovirus exposure and HLA in healthy donors. The study's findings and limits: 16,951 TCR beta sequences were associated with HLA alleles at 0.05 false discovery rate in a later analysis. In a later analysis, a missense DCLRE1C variant was linked to TCR beta V- and J-gene trimming.

This TCR came from a girl aged 2-10 years in good health and CMV-seronegative. What was sequenced was PBMCs. V and J are TRBV4-2 and TRBJ1-4; no firm D call. This CDR3 is CASGPREGGPEEKLFF. CDR3 DNA: TGTGCCAGCGGACCTAGGGAGGGCGGCCCCGAGGAAAAACTGTTTTTT.